This T cell receptor beta chain stems from a study of T cell clonotyping in hematopoietic cell transplantation. Produced via immunoSEQ multiplex PCR; TCRdb's table is partial and in-frame only. The sample has tens of thousands of clones; roughly 94% are singletons. Study results and caveats: At the given depth, recipient repertoires were over 95% de novo clonotypes.

The CDR3 length is 13 residues. The V and J ends lost 4 bases and 1 base respectively, with 8 bases between them. The germline CDR1 and CDR2 sequences are SGDLS and YYNGEE. Comment on this clone: No antigen is known for it.

The J gene is TRBJ1-2, the V gene TRBV9; D remains ambiguous. This receptor was taken from a woman aged 50 to 60 in good health. Some clones in this sample may be carry-over from other donors' samples. What was sequenced was peripheral blood mononuclear cells. In nucleotides, the CDR3 is TGTGCCAGCAGCCAGTCGGATAACTATGGCTACACCTTC. The encoded protein is CASSQSDNYGYTF.